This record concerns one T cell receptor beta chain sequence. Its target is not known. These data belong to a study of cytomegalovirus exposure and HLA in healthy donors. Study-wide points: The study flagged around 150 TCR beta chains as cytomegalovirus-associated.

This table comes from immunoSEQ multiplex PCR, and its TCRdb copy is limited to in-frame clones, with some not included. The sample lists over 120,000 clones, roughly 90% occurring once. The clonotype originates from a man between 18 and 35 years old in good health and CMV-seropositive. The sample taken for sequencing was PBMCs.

The DNA for the CDR3 is TGTGCCAGCAGTGATTGGGACAGTAATGAAAAACTGTTTTTT. It translates to CASSDWDSNEKLFF. The J gene is TRBJ1-4, the V gene TRBV25-1, with 7 nucleotides matching TRBD1. Germline V gene sequence: CDR1 MGHDK, CDR2 SYGVNS. The CDR3 spans 14 residues. The V segment lost 3 bases and the J segment 4 bases; nucleotides outside the gene matches: 2.